This record looks at one T cell receptor (beta chain) sequence and its context. Assay used: immunoSEQ multiplex PCR; TCRdb lists only in-frame clones, some missing. The table includes about 370,000 clones, approximately 89% detected once. Germline lookup yields CDR1 MDHEN and CDR2 SYDVKM. Trimming took off 7 bases at V and 4 bases at J, with 17 bases between the two ends. This CDR3 region has 14 residues. This entry is derived from a study of blood T cell repertoires in COVID-19. V gene TRBV28 combines with J gene TRBJ2-7; perhaps TRBD1 as D (6 bases). This clonotype was obtained from a woman aged 25 to 39 with COVID-19, enrolled during active disease. The specimen sequenced was peripheral blood. CDR3 coding DNA: TGTGCCAGCACCCCACAGGGCCCCCTATACGAGCAGTACTTC. It encodes CASTPQGPLYEQYF.